The next 10 T cell receptor beta chains were all read from a single sample in a study of early T cells in non-severe SARS-CoV-2 infection. One entry per CDR3 protein results from TCRdb running MiXCR on the 5' RACE reads. The repertoire holds about 81,000 distinct CDR3 sequences, more than 5% seen once, with roughly 7.8% in the top ten. Sequences were obtained from whole blood. Every receptor here comes from an adult who was a healthcare worker with PCR-confirmed SARS-CoV-2 infection or an uninfected control (not recorded which).

This clonotype has more than one count but fewer than ten. The rearrangement joins TRBV7-9 to TRBJ2-7; TRBD2 is a possible D gene (6 bases). Germline V gene sequence: CDR1 SEHNR, CDR2 FQNEAQ (reference sequence). The CDR3 has 14 amino acids. With 4 bases removed from V and 3 bases from J, the gap between germline ends came to 13 bases. CDR3 amino acids: CASSSQGGLYEQYF. Written as DNA, the CDR3 is TGTGCCAGCAGCTCTCAGGGAGGCCTCTACGAGCAGTACTTC.

This clonotype came up many times. The rearrangement links TRBV3-1 to TRBJ2-7; D may be TRBD1 or TRBD2 (6 bases each). Germline V gene data show CDR1 as LGHDT and CDR2 as YNNKEL (reference sequence). The CDR3 contains 14 residues. The V end was cut by 0 bases, the J end by 6 bases, with 12 bases between. The CDR3 sequence is CASSQEGGRSEQYF. For the CDR3, the DNA is TGTGCCAGCAGCCAAGAAGGGGGGCGTTCCGAGCAGTACTTC.

This clonotype was picked up many times. V usage is TRBV19 and J usage is TRBJ2-1; D call uncertain. Per the germline V gene, CDR1 is LNHDA and CDR2 is SQIVND (reference sequence). Trimming took off 6 bases at V and 5 bases at J, with 11 bases between the two ends. The CDR3 totals 13 residues. CDR3 DNA sequence: TGTGCCAGTAGGACGACTGAGAACAATGAGCAGTTCTTC. Translating it yields CASRTTENNEQFF.

The sample holds many counts of this clonotype. CDR3 in amino acids: CASSRFAGDRVYEQYF. CDR3 in DNA: TGTGCCAGCAGCCGCTTCGCGGGGGACAGGGTGTACGAGCAGTACTTC. The chain recombines TRBV7-9 with TRBJ2-7; TRBD1 matches 9 bases. The CDR3 sequence is 16 residues long. The V segment lost 5 bases and the J segment 4 bases; nucleotides outside the gene matches: 12. Germline CDR1 and CDR2: SEHNR and FQNEAQ (reference sequence).

This clonotype was seen repeatedly, ten times or more. V is TRBV3-1 and J is TRBJ1-2, with 7 bases identical to TRBD1. The CDR3 runs to 15 residues. J lost 4 bases, V lost 4 bases, and 9 bases had no gene match. CDR1 LGHDT and CDR2 YNNKEL come from the germline V gene (reference sequence). The CDR3 protein is CASSPRPGGPYGYTF. In DNA, the CDR3 is TGTGCCAGCAGCCCCCGCCCAGGGGGTCCCTATGGCTACACCTTC.

A few counts support this clonotype. V is TRBV2 and J is TRBJ2-7, with a tentative D call TRBD1 (7 bases). The germline V gene encodes CDR1 SNHLY and CDR2 FYNNEI. This CDR3 has 14 residues. Trimming took off 2 bases at V and 3 bases at J, with 11 bases between the two ends. The CDR3 protein is CASSEQGGRYEQYF. In nucleotides, the CDR3 is TGTGCCAGCAGTGAACAGGGGGGACGCTACGAGCAGTACTTC. The variable domain in full, with the rest retrieved from reference TRBV2 and TRBJ2-7, is EPEVTQTPSHQVTQMGQEVILRCVPISNHLYFYWYRQILGQKVEFLVSFYNNEISEKSEIFDDQFSVERPDGSNFTLKIRSTKLEDSAMYFCASSEQGGRYEQYFGPGTRLTVT.

This clonotype was counted at least ten times. The CDR3 protein is CASARISGSTDTQYF. The CDR3 DNA reads TGTGCCAGCGCGAGGATTAGCGGGAGCACAGATACGCAGTATTTT. The chain employs TRBV9 and TRBJ2-3, with 7 positions matching TRBD2. The CDR3 runs to 15 residues. J gave up 0 bases and V 7 bases, and 8 bases lay outside the gene matches. The germline V gene has CDR1 SGDLS and CDR2 YYNGEE. Variable domain in full (rest from reference TRBV9 and TRBJ2-3): DSGVTQTPKHLITATGQRVTLRCSPRSGDLSVYWYQQSLDQGLQFLIQYYNGEERAKGNILERFSAQQFPDLHSELNLSSLELGDSALYFCASARISGSTDTQYFGPGTRLTVL.

In this sample, this clonotype turned up a few times. The rearrangement links TRBV19 to TRBJ2-2, with TRBD2 identical over 12 bases. V shed 3 bases and J 6 bases; nucleotides not matched to a gene: 5. This CDR3 comprises 16 residues. Germline loops: CDR1 LNHDA, CDR2 SQIVND (reference sequence). The CDR3 nucleotides are TGTGCCAGTAGTATGGAAACTAGCGGGAGGTCCGGGGAGCTGTTTTTT. This sequence encodes CASSMETSGRSGELFF.

The V and J genes are TRBV6-6 and TRBJ2-7, with D tentatively TRBD1 or TRBD2 (5 bases each). The CDR3 extends over 12 amino acids. V was clipped by 8 bases and J by 1 base, with 9 bases between them. In germline, CDR1 is MNHNY, CDR2 SVGAGI (reference sequence). CDR3 region: CASWGSSYEQYF. DNA for the CDR3: TGTGCCAGCTGGGGGTCTTCCTACGAGCAGTACTTC.

There are many counts of this clonotype. The chain uses TRBV6-2 or TRBV6-3 and TRBJ1-1, with TRBD1 matching 10 bases. Germline V gene data show CDR1 as MNHEY and CDR2 as SVGEGT. The CDR3 loop spans 17 amino acids. V trimming: 6 bases; J trimming: 5 bases; junction bases outside the gene matches: 15. In DNA form, the CDR3 reads TGTGCCAGCAGAGCCGCCGGGACAGGGGTTGAAGGGACTGAAGCTTTCTTT. Translated, it gives CASRAAGTGVEGTEAFF.